One and the same sample provided the 15 T cell receptor beta chains below, sequenced in a study of beta chain features in type 1 diabetes. General observations from the study: Within each of all four CD4+ subsets, Type 1 diabetes patients had TCRB CDR3s that were moderately but significantly shorter.

These receptors' targets are unknown. Expressed TCRB transcripts got sequenced, as all isolated RNA was reverse transcribed. Repertoires were generated with immunoSEQ multiplex PCR, while TCRdb's copy carries only in-frame clones and drops some. In the table there are 200,000 to 250,000 clones, roughly 17% of which are singletons. Material for sequencing was naive CD4+ T cells from blood. The source is a man under 40 with type 1 diabetes.

Only a few counts were recorded for this clone. This specimen includes other DNA sequences encoding the same CDR3. The chain employs TRBV5-1 and TRBJ2-2; D not resolved. The ends were cut back, 4 bases at V and 1 base at J, with 2 bases in the middle. The germline V gene has CDR1 SGHRS and CDR2 YFSETQ. The CDR3 extends over 12 amino acids. The CDR3 protein is CASSLNTGELFF. Written as DNA, the CDR3 is TGCGCCAGCAGCCTGAACACCGGGGAGCTGTTTTTT.

This chain connects TRBV27 to TRBJ2-4; tentative D call: TRBD2 (6 bases). CDR1 and CDR2 from the germline V gene are MNHEY and SMNVEV (reference sequence). This CDR3 is built from 14 residues. V was cut by 5 bases and J by 4 bases, with 12 bases left in between. In DNA, the CDR3 is TGTGCCAGCAGTCTAACGGGGGTTAAAAACATTCAGTACTTC. Translation gives CASSLTGVKNIQYF.

This clone was observed a handful of times. The rearrangement uses TRBV29-1 and TRBJ2-3; D unresolved. CDR1 SQVTM and CDR2 ANQGSEA come from the germline V gene. The length of the CDR3 is 11 residues. V lost 6 bases, J lost 2 bases, and 6 bases lay in between. CDR3: CSVRNTDTQYF. The CDR3 DNA reads as TGCAGCGTACGTAACACAGATACGCAGTATTTT.

This clone has just a few counts. The rearrangement links TRBV7-9 to TRBJ2-5, with D possibly TRBD1 on 6 matching bases. The CDR3 length is 12 residues. V lost 5 bases to trimming and J lost 4 bases, with 8 bases between them. Germline V gene lookup returns CDR1 SEHNR and CDR2 FQNEAQ (reference sequence). The CDR3 sequence: CASSNRAETQYF. DNA for the CDR3: TGTGCCAGCAGCAACAGGGCAGAGACCCAGTACTTC.

This clone was seen a handful of times. J is TRBJ2-4 and V is TRBV11-3; 8 bases are a match to TRBD2. CDR1 is SGHNT and CDR2 is YENEEA in the germline V gene. The CDR3 loop spans 12 amino acids. V dropped 5 bases and J dropped 11; count of bases not matched to a gene: 5. As DNA, the CDR3 is TGTGCCAGCAGCACCGCGGGGGGAGTTCAGTACTTC. Translation: CASSTAGGVQYF.

This clone appeared a few times. This chain uses TRBV2 with TRBJ2-1; 12 positions agree with TRBD1. The CDR3 has 15 amino acids. With V trimmed by 6 bases and J by 6 bases, 6 bases remained unmatched. Per germline, CDR1 SNHLY and CDR2 FYNNEI. The CDR3 bases are TGTGCCAGCAGCGGGACAGGGGGCGCGTCCAATGAGCAGTTCTTC. Translation gives CASSGTGGASNEQFF. Drawing the rest from reference TRBV2 and TRBJ2-1, the complete variable domain is EPEVTQTPSHQVTQMGQEVILRCVPISNHLYFYWYRQILGQKVEFLVSFYNNEISEKSEIFDDQFSVERPDGSNFTLKIRSTKLEDSAMYFCASSGTGGASNEQFFGPGTRLTVL.

The V call is TRBV29-1, the J call TRBJ2-5; D gene ambiguous. Germline-derived CDR1 and CDR2 are SQVTM and ANQGSEA. The CDR3 totals 13 residues. V was clipped by 8 bases and J by 1 base, with 14 bases between them. CDR3 coding DNA: TGCAGCCTATCCCTGACCAGCCAAGAGACCCAGTACTTC. This codes for CSLSLTSQETQYF.

The table lists this clone with a few counts. This sequence joins TRBV7-2 and TRBJ1-3; 9 bases map to TRBD1. Germline CDR1 reads SGHTA; CDR2 reads FQGNSA. V trimming: 2 bases; J trimming: 4 bases; junction bases outside the gene matches: 6. The CDR3 consists of 16 residues. The DNA of the CDR3 is TGTGCCAGCAGCTTAATTGCGGGGACAGGGGGAAACACCATATATTTT. It codes for CASSLIAGTGGNTIYF.

The CDR3 reads CAISESTGSSYNEQFF. The CDR3 region has the DNA TGTGCCATCAGTGAGTCGACAGGGAGCTCCTACAATGAGCAGTTCTTC. The V call is TRBV10-3, the J call TRBJ2-1; 7 bases agree with TRBD1. The CDR3 consists of 16 residues. Germline CDR1 reads ENHRY; CDR2 reads SYGVKD. V was clipped by 0 bases and J by 0 bases; unmatched bases: 2.

The table lists this clone with a few counts. V and J are TRBV6-5 and TRBJ2-7, with a weak D call TRBD2 (5 bases). Germline V lookup: CDR1 MNHEY, CDR2 SVGAGI. The CDR3 has 13 residues. V was pared by 4 bases and J by 3 bases, with 10 bases between. DNA for the CDR3: TGTGCCAGCAGTTTAGACGGACTCTACGAGCAGTACTTC. Its protein product is CASSLDGLYEQYF.

This clone was found a few times. The chain couples TRBV2 to TRBJ1-2, with D possibly matching TRBD1 (6 bases). The V gene lost 6 bases and the J gene lost 4 bases, with 9 bases spanning the gap. The CDR3 sequence is 12 residues long. Germline lookup yields CDR1 SNHLY and CDR2 FYNNEI. CDR3 DNA: TGTGCCAGCAGGACAGGCCCCTATGGCTACACCTTC. Its protein is CASRTGPYGYTF.

The CDR3 spells CSVGDRGAETQYF. The CDR3 nucleotides are TGCAGCGTCGGCGACAGGGGAGCAGAGACCCAGTACTTC. The V and J genes are TRBV29-1 and TRBJ2-5; TRBD1 agrees at 8 bases. This CDR3 spans 13 amino acids. With V trimmed by 6 bases and J by 4 bases, 7 bases remained unmatched. Per the germline V gene, CDR1 is SQVTM and CDR2 is ANQGSEA.

The rearrangement links TRBV9 to TRBJ1-1, with D hard to call. This CDR3 contains 13 residues. Germline values: CDR1 SGDLS, CDR2 YYNGEE. Deletions cut 0 bases from V and 3 bases from J, with 6 bases between. The CDR3 DNA reads TGTGCCAGCAGCGTAGATTGGGACACTGAAGCTTTCTTT. Its translation is CASSVDWDTEAFF.

The chain joins TRBV7-3 to TRBJ2-3; 8 nucleotides match TRBD2. This CDR3 has 15 amino acids. With 4 bases clipped from V and 1 base from J, the junction kept 4 bases outside the gene matches. CDR1 is SGHTA and CDR2 is FQGTGA in the germline V gene. The CDR3 sequence: CASSSPGLGTDTQYF. As DNA, the CDR3 is TGTGCCAGCAGCTCACCGGGACTAGGCACAGATACGCAGTATTTT.

The chain recombines TRBV6-1 with TRBJ1-5; D call uncertain. The germline CDR1 and CDR2 sequences are MNHNS and SASEGT. The CDR3 consists of 13 residues. Trimming pared 2 bases from V and 4 bases from J, leaving 6 bases between. The CDR3 DNA follows: TGTGCCAGCAGTGAACACGGTAATCAGCCCCAGCATTTT. This gives the protein CASSEHGNQPQHF.